A single sample is the source of the 3 T cell receptor beta chains below, sequenced in a study of shared clonotypes between healthy human individuals. Method: immunoSEQ multiplex PCR; TCRdb's copy keeps in-frame clones and lacks some. This sample yields 470,000 or so clones, of which roughly 80% are seen a single time; 9.5% to 15% belongs to the top ten. Specimen: PBMCs. These receptors all come from a woman in her forties in good health. Some clones in this sample may be carry-over from other donors' samples.

This clone was detected a few times. The chain has TRBV7-9 and TRBJ1-1; 8 bases agree with TRBD1. Germline CDR1 SEHNR, CDR2 FQNEAQ (reference sequence). Trimming took 5 bases from V and 3 from J; bases not matched to a gene: 5. This CDR3 spans 14 amino acids. For the CDR3, the DNA is TGTGCCAGCAGCCGACAGGGGAGGGACACTGAAGCTTTCTTT. Translation gives CASSRQGRDTEAFF.

The chain joins TRBV28 to TRBJ2-1; tentatively, D is TRBD2 (6 bases). CDR1 is MDHEN, CDR2 SYDVKM, per germline. Trimming cost V 5 bases and J 6 bases, with 20 bases left between them. The CDR3 consists of 16 residues. The CDR3 DNA reads TGTGCCAGCAGTCCACCCCCCTTAGCGGAAGTCAATGAGCAGTTCTTC. The encoded protein is CASSPPPLAEVNEQFF.

The chain has TRBV10-3 and TRBJ2-2; TRBD1 matches at 8 bases. This CDR3 contains 15 residues. Germline trimming cut 0 bases from V and 7 bases from J; bases unmatched to any gene: 4. In germline, CDR1 is ENHRY, CDR2 SYGVKD. CDR3 bases: TGTGCCATCAGTGAGTCGGACAGGGCGATCGGGGAGCTGTTTTTT. This gives the protein CAISESDRAIGELFF.